This TCR beta chain was observed in a study of T-cell memory formation after mild COVID-19. This CDR3 contains 15 residues. Germline values: CDR1 MGHRA, CDR2 YSYEKL. Germline trimming cut 2 bases from V and 6 bases from J; bases unmatched to any gene: 7. MiXCR, applied by TCRdb to the 5' RACE reads, yields one record per CDR3 protein. The sample has 350,000 to 400,000 distinct CDR3 sequences, over 13% seen once. This clonotype was observed a few times. Its antigen is unidentified. Study-wide results and caveats: Cross-reactive memory apparently joined, as some responding clones appeared in pre-infection memory. CD4+ contracting clones were mainly CM and EM; CD8+ ones, EMRA.

Sequencing was carried out using PBMCs or a T cell subset sorted from them (not recorded which). The receptor comes from a man between 18 and 35 years old who had mild COVID-19 (a few samples of this study predate the infection). Cell type and time point are not known. The genes are TRBV4-1 and TRBJ1-5; 7 bases agree with TRBD1. The CDR3 loop is CASSQYRGTGQPQHF. The CDR3 nucleotides read TGCGCCAGCAGCCAATACAGGGGAACGGGTCAGCCCCAGCATTTT.